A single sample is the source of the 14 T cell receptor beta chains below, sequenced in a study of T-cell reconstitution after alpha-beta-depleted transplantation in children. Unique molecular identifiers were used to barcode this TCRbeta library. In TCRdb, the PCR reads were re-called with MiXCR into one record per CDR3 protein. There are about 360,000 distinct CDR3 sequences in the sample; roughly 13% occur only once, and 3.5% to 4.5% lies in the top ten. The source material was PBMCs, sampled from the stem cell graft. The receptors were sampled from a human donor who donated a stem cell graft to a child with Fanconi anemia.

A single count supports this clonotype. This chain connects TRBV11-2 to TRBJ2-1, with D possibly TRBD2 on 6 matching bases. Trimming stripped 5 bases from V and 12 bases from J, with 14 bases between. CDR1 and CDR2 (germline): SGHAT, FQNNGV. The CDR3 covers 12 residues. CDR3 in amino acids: CASSGGGVGQFF. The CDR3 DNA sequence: TGTGCCAGCAGCGGCGGCGGGGTCGGGCAGTTCTTC.

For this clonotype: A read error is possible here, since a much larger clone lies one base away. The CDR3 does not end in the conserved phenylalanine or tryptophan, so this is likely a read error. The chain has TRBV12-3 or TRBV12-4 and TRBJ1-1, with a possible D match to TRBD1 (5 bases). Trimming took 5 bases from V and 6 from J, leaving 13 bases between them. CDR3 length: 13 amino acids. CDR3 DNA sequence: TGTGCCAGCAGTCCCACAGGTTTCCCTGAAGCTTTCGTT. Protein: CASSPTGFPEAFV.

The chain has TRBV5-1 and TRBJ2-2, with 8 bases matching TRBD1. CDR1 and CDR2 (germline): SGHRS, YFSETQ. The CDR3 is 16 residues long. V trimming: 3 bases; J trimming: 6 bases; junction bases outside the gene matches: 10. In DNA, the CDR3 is TGCGCCAGCAGCTGGCGGCCGGACAGGGATGCCGGGGAGCTGTTTTTT. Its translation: CASSWRPDRDAGELFF. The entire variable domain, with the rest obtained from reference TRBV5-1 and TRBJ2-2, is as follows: KAGVTQTPRYLIKTRGQQVTLSCSPISGHRSVSWYQQTPGQGLQFLFEYFSETQRNKGNFPGRFSGRQFSNSRSEMNVSTLELGDSALYLCASSWRPDRDAGELFFGEGSRLTVL.

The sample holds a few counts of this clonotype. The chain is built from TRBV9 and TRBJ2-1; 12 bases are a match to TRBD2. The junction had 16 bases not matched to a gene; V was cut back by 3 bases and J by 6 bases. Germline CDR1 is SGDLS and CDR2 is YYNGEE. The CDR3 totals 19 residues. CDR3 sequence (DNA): TGTGCCAGCAGCGCTAGCGGGGGGGCACATCCAACCCTATTCAATGAGCAGTTCTTC. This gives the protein CASSASGGAHPTLFNEQFF.

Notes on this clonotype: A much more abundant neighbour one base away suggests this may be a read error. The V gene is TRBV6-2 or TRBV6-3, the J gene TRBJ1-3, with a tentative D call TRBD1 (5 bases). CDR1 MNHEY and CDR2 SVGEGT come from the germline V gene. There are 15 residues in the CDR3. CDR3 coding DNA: TGTGCCAGCAGTTACTCCGGGACGGCTGGAAACGCCATATATTTT. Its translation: CASSYSGTAGNAIYF.

The DNA of the CDR3 is TGCGCCAGCAAAATTGATCCGGGGAATGAAAAACTGTTTTTT. Its protein product is CASKIDPGNEKLFF. The gene calls are TRBV5-1 and TRBJ1-4; D not resolved. The V gene lost 6 bases and the J gene lost 5 bases, with 14 bases spanning the gap. Looked up from germline, CDR1 is SGHRS and CDR2 is YFSETQ. The CDR3 is made up of 14 amino acids.

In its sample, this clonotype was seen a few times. CDR3 nucleotides: TGTGCCACCAGCCCCCCGAAGGCCGGTGAGCAGTTCTTC. The encoded protein is CATSPPKAGEQFF. The chain is built from TRBV15 and TRBJ2-1, with no clear D. From germline, CDR1 is LNHNV and CDR2 YYDKDF (reference sequence). This CDR3 has 13 amino acids. V lost 5 bases and J 9 bases, leaving 14 bases between the germline ends.

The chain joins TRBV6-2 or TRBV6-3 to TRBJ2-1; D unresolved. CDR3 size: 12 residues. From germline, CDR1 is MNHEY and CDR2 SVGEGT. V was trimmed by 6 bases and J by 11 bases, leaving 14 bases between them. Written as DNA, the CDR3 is TGTGCCAGCAGCTCATTCCCTGAACAGCAGTTCTTC. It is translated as CASSSFPEQQFF.

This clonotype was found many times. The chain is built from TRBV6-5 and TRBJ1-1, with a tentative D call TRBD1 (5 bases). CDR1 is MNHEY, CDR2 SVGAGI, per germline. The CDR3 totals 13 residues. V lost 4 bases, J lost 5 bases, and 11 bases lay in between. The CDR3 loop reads CASSWTEGTEAFF. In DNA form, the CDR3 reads TGTGCCAGCAGTTGGACGGAGGGGACTGAAGCTTTCTTT.

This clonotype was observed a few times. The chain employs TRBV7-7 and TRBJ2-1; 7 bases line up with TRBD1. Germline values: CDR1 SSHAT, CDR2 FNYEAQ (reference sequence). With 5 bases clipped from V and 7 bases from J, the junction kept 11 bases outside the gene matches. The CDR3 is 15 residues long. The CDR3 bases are TGTGCCAGCAGCCCCGGACAGGCGTACAGAAATGAGCAGTTCTTC. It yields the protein CASSPGQAYRNEQFF.

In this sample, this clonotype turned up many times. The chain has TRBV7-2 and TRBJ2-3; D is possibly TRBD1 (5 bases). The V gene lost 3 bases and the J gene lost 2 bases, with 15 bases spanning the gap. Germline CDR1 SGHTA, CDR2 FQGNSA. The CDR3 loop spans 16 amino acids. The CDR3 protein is CASSFSTVAPTDTQYF. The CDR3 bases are TGTGCCAGCAGCTTTTCGACAGTAGCCCCCACAGATACGCAGTATTTT.

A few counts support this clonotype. CDR3 sequence: CSVRGGIRYEQYF. DNA for the CDR3: TGCAGCGTTCGTGGGGGGATCCGGTACGAGCAGTACTTC. This chain connects TRBV29-1 to TRBJ2-7, with D possibly being TRBD2 (6 bases). This CDR3 is 13 amino acids long. Germline CDR1 is SQVTM and CDR2 is ANQGSEA. Trimming took off 5 bases at V and 4 bases at J, with 15 bases between the two ends.

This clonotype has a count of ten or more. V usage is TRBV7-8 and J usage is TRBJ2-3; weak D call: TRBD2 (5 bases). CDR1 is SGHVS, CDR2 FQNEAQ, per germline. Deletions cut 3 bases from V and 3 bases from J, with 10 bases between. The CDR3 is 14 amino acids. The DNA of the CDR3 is TGTGCCAGCAGCTTGGATACTAGGACAGATACGCAGTATTTT. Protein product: CASSLDTRTDTQYF.

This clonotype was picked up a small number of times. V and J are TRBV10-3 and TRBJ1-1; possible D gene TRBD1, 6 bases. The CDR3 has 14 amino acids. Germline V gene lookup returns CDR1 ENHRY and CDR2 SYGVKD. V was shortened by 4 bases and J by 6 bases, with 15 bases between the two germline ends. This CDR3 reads CAISGLTGKSEAFF. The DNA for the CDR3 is TGTGCCATCAGTGGTTTGACAGGCAAATCTGAAGCTTTCTTT.